This record covers a single T cell receptor beta chain. Its specificity is unknown. CDR1 is MGHRA and CDR2 is YSYEKL in the germline V gene. Between the trimmed V and J ends, which lost 0 bases and 3 bases, there was a span of 7 bases. The CDR3 covers 14 residues. This sample stems from a study of cytomegalovirus exposure and HLA in healthy donors. The wider study: From donors who were HLA-typed, an early data release held around 80 million unique TCRs.

The study, taken as a whole, reports: No immune exposure information besides CMV serostatus was available.

In the PCR, 60 Vbeta and 13 Jbeta primers were used. Generated by immunoSEQ multiplex PCR, the TCRdb table keeps only in-frame clones and is missing some. The sample has 90,000 to 100,000 clones; roughly 70% are singletons. Material: PBMCs. V is TRBV4-1 and J is TRBJ2-3, with D uncertain. The TCR originated in a middle-aged man in good health and CMV-seronegative. CDR3 sequence reads: CASSQDASTDTQYF. The CDR3, as DNA: TGCGCCAGCAGCCAAGATGCTAGTACAGATACGCAGTATTTT.